These T cell receptor beta chains were read from a single sample in a study of cytomegalovirus exposure and HLA in healthy donors. Sequenced by immunoSEQ multiplex PCR; TCRdb stores in-frame clones only, minus some. The sample includes approximately 170,000 clones, 75% to 80% of them seen just once. The sequenced sample consisted of PBMCs. These receptors were taken from a middle-aged woman in good health and CMV-seropositive. Both conserved end residues are part of each CDR3. The D gene is left open where the match is weak. Clone size is not always given. Where it is, it says once, few, many or a class for expanded clones.

V	size	J	D	DNA	CDR3
TRBV19	-	TRBJ2-7	TRBD1	TGTGCCAGTACGAGGACAGGGGGCTACGAGCAGTACTTC	CASTRTGGYEQYF
TRBV7-2	-	TRBJ2-7	-	TGTGCCAGCAGCCCCTCGGAGGTCCACGAGCAGTACTTC	CASSPSEVHEQYF
TRBV30	-	TRBJ1-1	TRBD1	TGTGCCTGGAGTGTAAAGCAGGGGGTAGAAGCTTTCTTT	CAWSVKQGVEAFF
TRBV19	few	TRBJ2-2	TRBD2	TGTGCCAGTACTCACACGGGACTAGTGAACACCGGGGAGCTGTTTTTT	CASTHTGLVNTGELFF
TRBV4-3	-	TRBJ2-1	-	TGCGCCAGCAGCCAAGAAACAGGAACCTACAATGAGCAGTTCTTC	CASSQETGTYNEQFF
TRBV7-2	-	TRBJ1-2	-	TGTGCCAGCAGCCGAATGACAGTCGGGTATGGCTACACCTTC	CASSRMTVGYGYTF
TRBV10-3	-	TRBJ2-1	-	TGTGCCATCAGTCCACAAGCGACCGATGAGCAGTTCTTC	CAISPQATDEQFF
TRBV6-1	-	TRBJ1-4	-	TGTGCCAGTCGACGGGGTGTCAATGAAAAACTGTTTTTT	CASRRGVNEKLFF
TRBV9	-	TRBJ2-2	TRBD2	TGTGCCAGCAGCGCTAGCGGAGCGAACACCGGGGAGCTGTTTTTT	CASSASGANTGELFF
TRBV2	-	TRBJ1-5	TRBD1	TGTGCCAGCAGCAAAGGGACAGAAAATCAGCCCCAGCATTTT	CASSKGTENQPQHF
TRBV19	-	TRBJ2-3	TRBD1	TGTGCCAGTAGTGTCGGACCGGGACAGACGCAGTATTTT	CASSVGPGQTQYF
TRBV2	-	TRBJ2-3	-	TGTGCCAGCAGTGAACTCACAGATACGCAGTATTTT	CASSELTDTQYF
TRBV4-2	-	TRBJ1-2	TRBD1	TGTGCCAGCAGCCCAAAACAGGGGATTGAGGGCTACACCTTC	CASSPKQGIEGYTF
TRBV2	-	TRBJ2-3	TRBD2	TGTGCCAGCAGTGGGACTAGCGGGAGAGATACGCAGTATTTT	CASSGTSGRDTQYF
TRBV27	once	TRBJ2-7	-	TGTGCCAGCAGTGGGTCGCAGGTTCCTACCTACGAGCAGTACTTC	CASSGSQVPTYEQYF
TRBV2	few	TRBJ1-5	TRBD1	TGTGCCAGCAGTGTGGGACAGGGACTTCAGCCCCAGCATTTT	CASSVGQGLQPQHF
TRBV7-2	-	TRBJ1-1	TRBD1	TGTGCCAGCAGCTTTTATCCGGGACAGGGGAAGAACACTGAAGCTTTCTTT	CASSFYPGQGKNTEAFF
TRBV27	-	TRBJ1-5	-	TGTGCCAGCAGTCTTAACAGGGAAGGAAATCAGCCCCAGCATTTT	CASSLNREGNQPQHF
TRBV28	few	TRBJ2-3	TRBD2	TGTGCCACCCAAAGGGCGGGACTAGAGGGGGATACGCAGTATTTT	CATQRAGLEGDTQYF